Below, 32 T cell receptor beta chains from the same sample are listed, as sequenced in a study of shared clonotypes between healthy human individuals. Profiling relied on immunoSEQ multiplex PCR, and the TCRdb table lists in-frame clones only, not all of them. The table shows approximately 2,300,000 clones, with under 95% occurring only once. Sequenced input: naive CD4+ T cells from PBMCs. Documented subset: CD45RA+ positively selected. The receptors stem from a man aged 18 to 30 in good health. Some clones in this sample may be carry-over from other donors' samples.

V usage is TRBV4-1 and J usage is TRBJ1-3; TRBD1 aligns across 7 bases. The CDR3 is 15 amino acids. Germline V gene lookup returns CDR1 MGHRA and CDR2 YSYEKL. The ends lost 4 bases at V and 2 bases at J; junction bases unmatched: 5. The CDR3 sequence: CASSRGTVTGNTIYF. CDR3 nucleotide sequence: TGCGCCAGCAGCCGTGGGACAGTCACTGGAAACACCATATATTTT.

This clone was counted between two and nine times. The chain has TRBV9 and TRBJ1-1; D is unresolved. Trimming pared 0 bases from V and 3 bases from J, leaving 6 bases between. Germline lookup yields CDR1 SGDLS and CDR2 YYNGEE. The CDR3 has 13 amino acids. The CDR3 here is CASSVVTDTEAFF. DNA of the CDR3: TGTGCCAGCAGCGTAGTTACGGACACTGAAGCTTTCTTT.

Concerning this clone itself: Sequence at one end of the junction differs from germline and may be a read error. The chain couples TRBV30 to TRBJ1-4; no firm D call. Germline V gives CDR1 GTSNPN, CDR2 SVGIG (reference sequence). This CDR3 spans 16 amino acids. Here the CDR3 reads CAWSQGATRTTEKLFF. CDR3 in DNA: TGTGCCTGGAGCCAAGGAGCGACAAGGACTACTGAAAAACTGTTTTTT.

The chain recombines TRBV7-9 with TRBJ2-1; D uncertain. The CDR3 has 13 residues. Germline V CDR1 and CDR2: SEHNR, FQNEAQ (reference sequence). V lost 1 base, J lost 4 bases, and 5 bases lay in between. This CDR3 is CASSLGAYNEQFF. CDR3 sequence (DNA): TGTGCCAGCAGCTTAGGGGCGTACAATGAGCAGTTCTTC.

The chain is built from TRBV19 and TRBJ1-2, with TRBD1 identical over 7 bases. CDR3 length: 16 residues. V was clipped by 3 bases and J by 1 base; unmatched bases: 8. CDR1 is LNHDA and CDR2 is SQIVND in the germline V gene (reference sequence). The CDR3 DNA is TGTGCCAGTAGTATCCCCCGACAGGGACTTAACTATGGCTACACCTTC. Translated, it gives CASSIPRQGLNYGYTF. Combining the CDR3 with reference TRBV19 and TRBJ1-2 gives the whole variable domain DGGITQSPKYLFRKEGQNVTLSCEQNLNHDAMYWYRQDPGQGLRLIYYSQIVNDFQKGDIAEGYSVSREKKESFPLTVTSAQKNPTAFYLCASSIPRQGLNYGYTFGSGTRLTVV.

This clone has a handful of counts. The chain joins TRBV7-2 to TRBJ1-1, with D uncertain. This CDR3 has 14 residues. CDR1 is SGHTA and CDR2 is FQGNSA in the germline V gene. Trimming removed 3 bases at V and 6 bases at J, with 14 bases between. The CDR3 bases are TGTGCCAGCAGCTTGAATCGGGGTATCCCTGAAGCTTTCTTT. This encodes CASSLNRGIPEAFF.

The chain uses TRBV7-3 and TRBJ2-5; D tentatively fits TRBD1 or TRBD2 (5 bases each). V was cut by 2 bases and J by 4 bases, with 17 bases left in between. This CDR3 has 16 residues. Germline CDR1 SGHTA, CDR2 FQGTGA. The DNA of the CDR3 is TGTGCCAGCAGCTTAGGACCCGGCGCGAGGGGAGAGACCCAGTACTTC. Encoded protein: CASSLGPGARGETQYF.

The chain recombines TRBV5-1 with TRBJ2-7, with a tentative D call TRBD2 (5 bases). Germline V gene sequence: CDR1 SGHRS, CDR2 YFSETQ. V lost 1 base and J lost 0, with 14 bases in between. The CDR3 has 16 residues. The CDR3: CASSLLATGDSYEQYF. The CDR3 DNA is TGCGCCAGCAGCTTGTTGGCCACCGGGGACTCCTACGAGCAGTACTTC.

The J gene is TRBJ2-6, the V gene TRBV4-1; D unclear. Germline loops: CDR1 MGHRA, CDR2 YSYEKL. V was pared by 2 bases and J by 0 bases, with 8 bases between. The CDR3 consists of 16 residues. The CDR3 coding sequence is TGCGCCAGCAGCCAACCCTTATACTCTGGGGCCAACGTCCTGACTTTC. It codes for CASSQPLYSGANVLTF.

The chain uses TRBV28 and TRBJ1-1; D not certain. V lost 6 bases, J lost 1 base, and 9 bases lay in between. This CDR3 region has 13 residues. The V gene's germline CDR1 is MDHEN and CDR2 SYDVKM. The CDR3, as DNA: TGTGCCAGCAGGCTCCTCCAGAACACTGAAGCTTTCTTT. It is translated as CASRLLQNTEAFF. Looking up the rest from reference TRBV28 and TRBJ1-1 gives the full variable domain: DVKVTQSSRYLVKRTGEKVFLECVQDMDHENMFWYRQDPGLGLRLIYFSYDVKMKEKGDIPEGYSVSREKKERFSLILESASTNQTSMYLCASRLLQNTEAFFGQGTRLTVV.

This chain uses TRBV4-1 with TRBJ2-2; 9 bases agree with TRBD1. V lost 4 bases and J lost 4; bases outside the gene matches: 7. Per germline, CDR1 MGHRA and CDR2 YSYEKL. The CDR3 is 16 residues long. The chain's CDR3 is CASSRPGQGGTGELFF. CDR3 nucleotides: TGCGCCAGCAGCCGGCCGGGACAGGGCGGCACCGGGGAGCTGTTTTTT.

This clone was seen once. The chain is built from TRBV2 and TRBJ2-1; possibly TRBD1 for D (5 bases). The CDR3 sequence is 16 residues long. Germline CDR1 and CDR2: SNHLY and FYNNEI. V was cut by 3 bases and J by 6 bases, with 18 bases left in between. CDR3 nucleotides: TGTGCCAGCAGTGATCGCCAGGGCCTGGCAATCAATGAGCAGTTCTTC. This gives the protein CASSDRQGLAINEQFF. The variable domain in full, with the rest retrieved from reference TRBV2 and TRBJ2-1, is EPEVTQTPSHQVTQMGQEVILRCVPISNHLYFYWYRQILGQKVEFLVSFYNNEISEKSEIFDDQFSVERPDGSNFTLKIRSTKLEDSAMYFCASSDRQGLAINEQFFGPGTRLTVL.

With regard to this clone: The sample holds other DNA sequences that translate to the same CDR3. V gene TRBV18 combines with J gene TRBJ2-7; D possibly matches TRBD1 or TRBD2 (5 bases each). Germline lookup yields CDR1 KGHSH and CDR2 LQKENI. The CDR3 length is 12 residues. The V end was cut by 1 base, the J end by 6 bases, with 7 bases between. CDR3: CASSPQGSEQYF. As DNA, the CDR3 is TGTGCCAGCTCACCACAGGGGAGCGAGCAGTACTTC.

The chain combines TRBV19 with TRBJ2-7; perhaps TRBD2 as D (5 bases). Germline assignment: CDR1 LNHDA and CDR2 SQIVND (reference sequence). The CDR3 extends over 13 amino acids. V was clipped by 5 bases and J by 4 bases, with 12 bases between them. CDR3 amino acids: CASSSLVGYEQYF. In nucleotides, the CDR3 is TGTGCCAGTAGTTCACTAGTCGGGTACGAGCAGTACTTC.

V is TRBV27 and J is TRBJ2-1; unclear D gene. V lost 2 bases to trimming and J lost 4 bases, with 12 bases between them. Germline V CDR1 and CDR2: MNHEY, SMNVEV (reference sequence). This CDR3 contains 15 residues. CDR3 sequence: CASSLNHPSYNEQFF. Here the CDR3 DNA reads TGTGCCAGCAGTTTAAACCACCCATCTTACAATGAGCAGTTCTTC.

The V call is TRBV18, the J call TRBJ2-7, with TRBD2 matching 12 bases. The CDR3 has 16 residues. V shed 5 bases, J shed 3 bases, and the junction held 8 bases outside the gene matches. The germline V gene encodes CDR1 KGHSH and CDR2 LQKENI. The chain's CDR3 is CASSANRTSGNYEQYF. CDR3 nucleotide sequence: TGTGCCAGCTCAGCGAATAGGACTAGCGGGAACTACGAGCAGTACTTC.

The chain joins TRBV7-2 to TRBJ2-2; 7 bases map to TRBD1. Germline V lookup: CDR1 SGHTA, CDR2 FQGNSA. This CDR3 is built from 15 residues. With 6 bases clipped from V and 4 bases from J, the junction kept 8 bases outside the gene matches. The DNA of the CDR3 is TGTGCCAGCAGACGACAGGGAGTTAGCACCGGGGAGCTGTTTTTT. Translated: CASRRQGVSTGELFF.

The rearrangement joins TRBV28 to TRBJ1-2, with a weak D call TRBD1 (5 bases). This CDR3 comprises 14 residues. From germline, CDR1 is MDHEN and CDR2 SYDVKM. V lost 4 bases, J lost 6 bases, and 15 bases lay in between. This CDR3 reads CASSYTEGLHGYTF. CDR3 nucleotides: TGTGCCAGCAGTTATACAGAGGGGCTCCATGGCTACACCTTC.

CDR3 in amino acids: CASSIVPPPRASQPQHF. The CDR3 DNA is TGTGCCAGTAGTATAGTACCCCCTCCACGGGCTAGTCAGCCCCAGCATTTT. The genes are TRBV19 and TRBJ1-5, with D uncertain. Germline lookup yields CDR1 LNHDA and CDR2 SQIVND (reference sequence). The CDR3 is 17 residues long. V lost 1 base, J lost 6 bases, and 19 bases lay in between.

The chain carries TRBV9 and TRBJ2-1; 9 nucleotides align to TRBD2. This CDR3 contains 17 residues. Germline loops: CDR1 SGDLS, CDR2 YYNGEE. J was trimmed by 1 base and V by 1 base; bases with no gene match: 6. The CDR3: CASSVLVAGASYNEQFF. CDR3 nucleotide sequence: TGTGCCAGCAGCGTATTGGTAGCGGGAGCTTCCTACAATGAGCAGTTCTTC.

The chain uses TRBV7-9 and TRBJ1-1; D gene uncertain. V was pared by 5 bases and J by 5 bases, with 6 bases between. From germline, CDR1 is SEHNR and CDR2 FQNEAQ (reference sequence). The CDR3 runs 11 residues. Here the CDR3 DNA reads TGTGCCAGCAGCCCCATAACTGAAGCTTTCTTT. It translates to CASSPITEAFF.

CDR3 sequence reads: CASKITGTGSYEQYF. The CDR3 DNA reads as TGTGCCAGCAAAATTACCGGGACAGGTTCCTACGAGCAGTACTTC. V and J are TRBV5-8 and TRBJ2-7; TRBD1 matches at 8 bases. The germline gives CDR1 SGHTS, CDR2 YDEGEE. The junction had 9 bases not matched to a gene; V was cut back by 6 bases and J by 1 base. The length of the CDR3 is 15 residues. Based on the CDR3 plus reference TRBV5-8 and TRBJ2-7, the full variable domain is EAGVTQSPTHLIKTRGQQATLRCSPISGHTSVYWYQQALGLGLQFLLWYDEGEERNRGNFPPRFSGRQFPNYSSELNVNALELEDSALYLCASKITGTGSYEQYFGPGTRLTVT.

The chain carries TRBV2 and TRBJ1-3; D perhaps matches TRBD1 (6 bases). Germline values: CDR1 SNHLY, CDR2 FYNNEI. Trimming stripped 8 bases from V and 2 bases from J, with 10 bases between. CDR3 length: 13 residues. CDR3 protein: CASGGGTGNTIYF. As DNA, the CDR3 is TGTGCCAGCGGAGGGGGTACTGGAAACACCATATATTTT.

This rearrangement joins TRBV28 to TRBJ2-7; D uncertain. CDR1 is MDHEN and CDR2 is SYDVKM in the germline V gene. With 2 bases removed from V and 5 bases from J, the gap between germline ends came to 4 bases. The CDR3 covers 11 residues. CDR3 in DNA: TGTGCCAGCAGTTTACCCCACGAGCAGTACTTC. Translated, it gives CASSLPHEQYF.

The rearrangement joins TRBV2 to TRBJ2-7; tentatively, D is TRBD1 or TRBD2 (6 bases each). The CDR3 is 16 residues long. In germline, CDR1 is SNHLY, CDR2 FYNNEI. The V end was cut by 0 bases, the J end by 1 base, with 13 bases between. CDR3 in DNA: TGTGCCAGCAGTGAAGCCGGCGGGACACCTTCCTACGAGCAGTACTTC. Amino acid sequence: CASSEAGGTPSYEQYF.

This clone was seen a single time. The chain recombines TRBV29-1 with TRBJ2-2; D may be TRBD1 (6 bases). CDR3 length equals 13 residues. Germline V gene lookup returns CDR1 SQVTM and CDR2 ANQGSEA. The V and J ends lost 8 bases and 7 bases respectively, with 17 bases between them. The CDR3 coding sequence is TGCAGCACTATGGTGGGGGCCGGCGGGGAGCTGTTTTTT. Translating gives CSTMVGAGGELFF.

This sequence joins TRBV19 and TRBJ1-2; TRBD1 matches at 9 bases. The germline gives CDR1 LNHDA, CDR2 SQIVND (reference sequence). This CDR3 is built from 13 residues. J was trimmed by 8 bases and V by 2 bases; bases with no gene match: 3. In nucleotides, the CDR3 is TGTGCCAGTAGTATACCTACAGGGGGCGGCTACACCTTC. Residues: CASSIPTGGGYTF.

The chain carries TRBV5-1 and TRBJ2-6; D is possibly TRBD2 (5 bases). This CDR3 is 18 amino acids long. Germline CDR1 is SGHRS and CDR2 is YFSETQ. Trimming pared 3 bases from V and 0 bases from J, leaving 16 bases between. This chain's CDR3 is CASSWFSDPFSGANVLTF. CDR3 DNA: TGCGCCAGCAGCTGGTTTAGCGATCCATTCTCTGGGGCCAACGTCCTGACTTTC.

The chain combines TRBV5-5 with TRBJ2-7; TRBD1 might be the D (5 bases). Germline V gene sequence: CDR1 SGHKS, CDR2 YYEKEE (reference sequence). Trimming cost V 0 bases and J 1 base, with 8 bases left between them. This CDR3 comprises 14 residues. The CDR3 DNA reads as TGTGCCAGCAGCTTGGATGCAGGGTCCTACGAGCAGTACTTC. This gives the protein CASSLDAGSYEQYF.

The chain has TRBV13 and TRBJ2-3; possible D gene TRBD2, 5 bases. The CDR3 loop spans 13 amino acids. The germline V gene encodes CDR1 PRHDT and CDR2 FYEKMQ (reference sequence). The V and J ends lost 4 bases and 5 bases respectively, with 10 bases between them. The CDR3 nucleotides read TGTGCCAGCAGCTCCTCCGGGGTAGATACGCAGTATTTT. Protein product: CASSSSGVDTQYF.

The chain carries TRBV28 and TRBJ2-1, with no clear D. The germline gives CDR1 MDHEN, CDR2 SYDVKM. V was trimmed by 4 bases and J by 7 bases, leaving 8 bases between them. The CDR3 contains 12 residues. CDR3 amino acids: CASSSGRNEQFF. CDR3 DNA: TGTGCCAGCAGTTCCGGACGGAATGAGCAGTTCTTC.

The chain has TRBV7-3 and TRBJ2-3; D is unclear. Trimming took 2 bases from V and 5 from J, leaving 11 bases between them. Germline V gives CDR1 SGHTA, CDR2 FQGTGA. The CDR3 contains 14 residues. CDR3 in amino acids: CASSLPSGGDTQYF. The CDR3 region has the DNA TGTGCCAGCAGCTTACCGTCGGGTGGAGATACGCAGTATTTT.